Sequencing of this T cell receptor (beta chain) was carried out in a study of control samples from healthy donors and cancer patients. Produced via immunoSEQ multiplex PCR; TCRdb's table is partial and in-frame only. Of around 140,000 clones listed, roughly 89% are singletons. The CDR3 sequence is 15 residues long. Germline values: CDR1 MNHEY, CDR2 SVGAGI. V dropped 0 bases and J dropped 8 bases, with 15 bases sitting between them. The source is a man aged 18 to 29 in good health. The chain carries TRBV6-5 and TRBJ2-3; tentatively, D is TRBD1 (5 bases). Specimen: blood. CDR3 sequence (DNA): TGTGCCAGCAGTTACTCGTCAGGGCAAGTAGCTACGCAGTATTTT. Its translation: CASSYSSGQVATQYF.